This passage covers 8 T cell receptor beta chains from one sample sequenced in a study of blood T cells in healthy people across ages. It was with a sample-barcoded 5' primer and a J-beta primer mix that a second PCR of roughly 7 to 12 cycles was run. MiXCR, run by TCRdb on the 5' RACE reads, gives a single entry per CDR3 protein. The data hold 1.4 million or so distinct CDR3 sequences, with roughly 43% observed a single time. Material: blood. The receptors derive from a young woman in good health.

The chain links TRBV10-2 to TRBJ1-2; D uncertain. V dropped 6 bases and J dropped 9 bases, with 14 bases sitting between them. The CDR3 covers 12 residues. Germline values: CDR1 WSHSY, CDR2 SAAADI. DNA of the CDR3: TGCGCCAGCAGGGAGGACTTATGGAGCTACACCTTC. Its translation: CASREDLWSYTF.

V and J are TRBV20-1 and TRBJ1-1; TRBD1 matches 8 bases. Germline V gene data show CDR1 as DFQATT and CDR2 as SNEGSKA (reference sequence). CDR3 length: 15 amino acids. The V segment lost 2 bases and the J segment 1 base; nucleotides outside the gene matches: 6. CDR3 region: CSARPGTGRNTEAFF. The DNA for the CDR3 is TGCAGTGCTAGACCAGGGACAGGCCGGAACACTGAAGCTTTCTTT.

J is TRBJ2-5 and V is TRBV12-3 or TRBV12-4; D remains ambiguous. Trimming shortened V by 5 bases and J by 11 bases, and 9 bases separated the two germline ends. The length of the CDR3 is 10 residues. CDR3 protein: CASSGYGQYF. CDR3 nucleotides: TGTGCCAGCAGTGGATATGGGCAGTACTTC.

This clonotype was observed at least ten times. V is TRBV12-3 or TRBV12-4 and J is TRBJ2-7; D not certain. Trimming cost V 1 base and J 6 bases, with 10 bases left between them. The CDR3 is 13 residues long. CDR3 coding DNA: TGTGCCAGCAGTTTAGGGGCTGGGCGCGAGCAGTACTTC. It codes for CASSLGAGREQYF.

This clonotype was found a few times. In DNA, the CDR3 is TGCGCCAGCTTTGGGCACCGGCTCAAGCAGTTCTTC. Translation: CASFGHRLKQFF. The V call is TRBV5-1, the J call TRBJ2-1; D not resolved. The V and J ends lost 7 bases and 11 bases respectively, with 16 bases between them. CDR1 SGHRS and CDR2 YFSETQ come from the germline V gene. The CDR3 sequence is 12 residues long.

The chain combines TRBV30 with TRBJ2-4; TRBD2 is a possible D gene (6 bases). Trimming took off 3 bases at V and 9 bases at J, with 12 bases between the two ends. The CDR3 runs to 12 residues. CDR1 GTSNPN and CDR2 SVGIG come from the germline V gene (reference sequence). DNA of the CDR3: TGTGCCTGGAGCGGGAGCCGCCGCATTCAGTACTTC. Protein product: CAWSGSRRIQYF.

The chain uses TRBV6-2 or TRBV6-3 and TRBJ2-5, with unresolved D. The V and J ends lost 0 bases and 2 bases respectively, with 7 bases between them. This CDR3 contains 14 residues. Germline-derived CDR1 and CDR2 are MNHEY and SVGEGT. In DNA, the CDR3 is TGTGCCAGCAGTTACTCGCGGCGGCAAGAGACCCAGTACTTC. Residues: CASSYSRRQETQYF.

V gene TRBV27 combines with J gene TRBJ1-6; weak D call: TRBD1 (5 bases). CDR1 is MNHEY, CDR2 SMNVEV, per germline (reference sequence). With 6 bases removed from V and 5 bases from J, the gap between germline ends came to 17 bases. The CDR3 totals 16 residues. CDR3 coding DNA: TGTGCCAGCAGGCAAGGGACCCTGTGGGATAATTCACCCCTCCACTTT. Translating gives CASRQGTLWDNSPLHF.